This is a list of T cell receptor beta chains from one sample in a study of OX40 agonist ivuxolimab in advanced cancers. Sequenced by immunoSEQ multiplex PCR; TCRdb stores in-frame clones only, minus some. The sample records under 70,000 clones, around 84% being singletons. The material sequenced was CD4+ or CD8+ T cells sorted from blood, taken in a trial of the OX40 agonist ivuxolimab. These receptors all come from an adult with an advanced solid tumor such as melanoma, head and neck, liver or kidney cancer. CDR3s include the opening cysteine and the closing phenylalanine or tryptophan. Fields, in order: clone size, J gene, V gene, D gene, CDR3 DNA, CDR3 protein. The D gene is left open where the match is weak. Size values are once, few and many counts, or a class for expanded clones, and some rows have none.

. TRBJ2-3 TRBV19 . TGTGCCAGTCGACTAGACTTGAGCACAGATACGCAGTATTTT CASRLDLSTDTQYF
. TRBJ1-3 TRBV5-5 . TGTGCCAGCAGCCCAAGCGCCGACAGGACTTCTGGAAACACCATATATTTT CASSPSADRTSGNTIYF
. TRBJ1-2 TRBV6-5 TRBD1 TGTGCCAGCTGCTGTACAGGGGGATCGGTTGGCTACACCTTC CASCCTGGSVGYTF
. TRBJ2-5 TRBV14 . TGTGCCAGCGGCAGGGTGCAAGAGACCCAGTACTTC CASGRVQETQYF
. TRBJ2-7 TRBV28 TRBD1 TGTGCCAGCAGGGCAAGACAGGGGGGTTACGAGCAGTACTTC CASRARQGGYEQYF
. TRBJ1-4 TRBV5-5 TRBD1 TGTGCCAGCAGCGGGGGAAAGGGGGCCGCAAATGAAAAACTGTTTTTT CASSGGKGAANEKLFF
once TRBJ2-7 TRBV5-1 . TGCGCCAGCAGCCTTAGAGGTGGGGAGGCCTTCGAGCAGTACTTC CASSLRGGEAFEQYF
. TRBJ2-2 TRBV28 . TGTGCCACCACTCTCAATAGAATCGGGGAGCTGTTTTTT CATTLNRIGELFF
. TRBJ1-2 TRBV5-1 . TGCGCCAGCAGCTCGACAGTGAACTATGGCTACACCTTC CASSSTVNYGYTF
. TRBJ2-5 TRBV30 . TGTGCCTCGGAGGGGCGGATGCAAGAGACCCAGTACTTC CASEGRMQETQYF
. TRBJ1-2 TRBV28 . TGTGCCAGCGGGTCTTCCTATGGCTACACCTTC CASGSSYGYTF
. TRBJ2-3 TRBV7-3 TRBD2 TGTGCCAGCAGCCCAGGAGCGGGGGGGAACCAAGATACGCAGTATTTT CASSPGAGGNQDTQYF
. TRBJ2-1 TRBV15 TRBD2 TGTGCCACCAGCAGCCCCAGTCCCGGGACTAGCGGGAGGGCCCTCCAGGATGAGCAGTTCTTC CATSSPSPGTSGRALQDEQFF
few TRBJ2-2 TRBV6-5 . TGTGCCAGCAGTTACGACCCAACCGGGGAGCTGTTTTTT CASSYDPTGELFF
. TRBJ1-2 TRBV7-3 TRBD1 TGTGCCAGCAGCCGGGACAGGGGGACCTATGGCTACACCTTC CASSRDRGTYGYTF
few TRBJ1-5 TRBV19 TRBD1 TGTGCCAGTAGTATCATGGGACAGAACAATCAGCCCCAGCATTTT CASSIMGQNNQPQHF
. TRBJ2-5 TRBV28 TRBD1 TGTGCCAGCAGTTTATCGGGACAGCAAGAGACCCAGTACTTC CASSLSGQQETQYF
. TRBJ1-3 TRBV9 . TGTGCCAGCAGCGCAGGACGGGACTGGGCTGCTGGAAACACCATATATTTT CASSAGRDWAAGNTIYF
. TRBJ1-5 TRBV2 TRBD1 TGTGCCAGCACCGAGGGACAGGCCCATCAGCCCCAGCATTTT CASTEGQAHQPQHF
. TRBJ1-3 TRBV9 . TGTGCCAGCAGCGTAGGGAATAGACTGGGTGGAAACACCATATATTTT CASSVGNRLGGNTIYF
. TRBJ2-3 TRBV11-2 . TGTGCCAGCAGCTTAGAAGGGGGAGTGTTTGCAGATACGCAGTATTTT CASSLEGGVFADTQYF
. TRBJ2-1 TRBV9 TRBD2 TGTGCCTCCAGCCGAGGGGCGGGGGGGCCCTCCTACAATGAGCAGTTCTTC CASSRGAGGPSYNEQFF
few TRBJ1-2 TRBV7-6 . TGTGCCAGCAGCTTCAACGGGGCTCGGGGCTACACCTTC CASSFNGARGYTF
. TRBJ2-1 TRBV7-8 TRBD1 TGTGCCAGCAGAAAAAGCTTCGGGACAGCTTACAATGAGCAATTCTTC CASRKSFGTAYNEQFF
. TRBJ1-1 TRBV27 . TGTGCCAGCAGTTTATCGCAGGGTAACACTGAAGCTTTCTTT CASSLSQGNTEAFF
. TRBJ1-6 TRBV27 . TGTGCCAGCAGTTTACCCCGGGACCATAATTCACCCCTCCACTTT CASSLPRDHNSPLHF
. TRBJ1-4 TRBV29-1 TRBD1 TGCAGCGCGACAGGGGGTAATGAAAAACTGTTTTTT CSATGGNEKLFF
. TRBJ2-2 TRBV9 . TGTGCCAGCAGCCCCAGACGGACCCTAGCCGGGGAGCTGTTTTTT CASSPRRTLAGELFF
. TRBJ1-1 TRBV7-9 TRBD1 TGTGCCAGCAGCCTACCCACAGGGGAGGGCACTGAAGCTTTCTTT CASSLPTGEGTEAFF
once TRBJ2-2 TRBV18 . TGTGCCAGCTCACCACCGGGGGCGACCGGGGAGCTGTTTTTT CASSPPGATGELFF
. TRBJ2-5 TRBV30 TRBD2 TGTGCCTGGAGGGGACTAGCGGGAGTAGGAGAGACCCAGTACTTC CAWRGLAGVGETQYF
few TRBJ2-5 TRBV7-3 TRBD1 TGTGCCAGCAGCCCGACCGGGACAGGCGGAGAGACCCAGTACTTC CASSPTGTGGETQYF
. TRBJ2-1 TRBV10-3 TRBD1 TGTGCATCCGGGACAGGGTTGGATAATGAGCAGTTCTTC CASGTGLDNEQFF
once TRBJ1-6 TRBV6-1 . TGTGCCAGCAGTGAAACCACAGTCTATAATTCACCCCTCCACTTT CASSETTVYNSPLHF
. TRBJ2-3 TRBV19 TRBD2 TGTGCCAGTAGTATATGGCGGGGGGGCCAGGCAGATACGCAGTATTTT CASSIWRGGQADTQYF
once TRBJ2-7 TRBV4-2 . TGTGCCAGCAGCCAACGGGAACTCACGGGAAGCTACGAGCAGTACTTC CASSQRELTGSYEQYF
. TRBJ2-1 TRBV4-2 TRBD1 TGTGCCAGCAGCCATGGACAGGGTCCACGGGATGAGCAGTTCTTC CASSHGQGPRDEQFF
once TRBJ2-1 TRBV5-1 . TGCGCCAGCAGCTTGGAACAGCCTAATAACAATGAGCAGTTCTTC CASSLEQPNNNEQFF
once TRBJ2-3 TRBV10-3 . TGTGCCATCAGTGAGTCGCCTGGGGATACGCAGTATTTT CAISESPGDTQYF
. TRBJ2-3 TRBV7-3 . TGTGCCAGCAGCCCGGACGCGGTTCGTACAGATACGCAGTATTTT CASSPDAVRTDTQYF
. TRBJ2-1 TRBV5-1 . TGCGCCAGCAGCTTGGAAGATAGGCAGTTCTTC CASSLEDRQFF
. TRBJ2-5 TRBV29-1 TRBD2 TGCAGCGTTGAAACGGGGGTCGGGACTAGGGGAGAGACCCAGTACTTC CSVETGVGTRGETQYF
. TRBJ2-3 TRBV6-5 . TGTGCCAGCAGTTACCCTGGGGGTACGCAGTATTTT CASSYPGGTQYF
. TRBJ2-1 TRBV7-8 . TGTGCCAGCAGCTCCCCTAGGGGGGACCCGGAACGTGAGCAGTTCTTC CASSSPRGDPEREQFF
. TRBJ1-2 TRBV2 . TGTGCCAGCAGTGACCTGGGGGGCTATGGCTACACCTTC CASSDLGGYGYTF
once TRBJ2-3 TRBV5-4 . TGTGCCAGCAGCTTGGGTCCAACAGATACGCAGTATTTT CASSLGPTDTQYF
. TRBJ1-2 TRBV28 . TGTGCCAGCAGTTTAGGCGCCTACGGCTATGGCTACACCTTC CASSLGAYGYGYTF
. TRBJ2-2 TRBV23-1 TRBD1 TGCGCCAGCAGTCAATTCCCCTGGACCGGGACAGGGCTGAAGTTAGTGACCGGGGAGCTGTTTTTT CASSQFPWTGTGLKLVTGELFF
. TRBJ1-1 TRBV7-3 . TGTGCCAGCAGCTTAGCAGGGATGAACACTGAAGCTTTCTTT CASSLAGMNTEAFF
. TRBJ1-4 TRBV4-2 TRBD1 TGTGCCAGCAGCCAAAGGGACAGGAAGGTGAATGAAAAACTGTTTTTT CASSQRDRKVNEKLFF